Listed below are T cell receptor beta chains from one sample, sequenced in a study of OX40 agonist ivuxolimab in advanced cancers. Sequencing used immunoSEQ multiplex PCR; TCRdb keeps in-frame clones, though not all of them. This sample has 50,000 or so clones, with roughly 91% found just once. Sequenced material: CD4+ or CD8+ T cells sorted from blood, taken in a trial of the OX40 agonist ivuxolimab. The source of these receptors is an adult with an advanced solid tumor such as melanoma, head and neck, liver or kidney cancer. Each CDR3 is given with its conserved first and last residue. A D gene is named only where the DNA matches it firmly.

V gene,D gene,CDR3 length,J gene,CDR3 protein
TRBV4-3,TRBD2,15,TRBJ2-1,CASSRITSGTNEQFF
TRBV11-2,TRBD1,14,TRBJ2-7,CASSPYRGHLEQYF
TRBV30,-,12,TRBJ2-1,CAWSRAGNEQFF
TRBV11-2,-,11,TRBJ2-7,CASSPGQPPSF
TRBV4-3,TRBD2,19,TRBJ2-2,CASSQDWIGLAGYTGELFF
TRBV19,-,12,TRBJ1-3,CASSIDGNTIYF
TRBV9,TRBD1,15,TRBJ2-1,CASSATGTGYNEQFF
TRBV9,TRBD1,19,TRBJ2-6,CASSGWGAGGISGANVLTF
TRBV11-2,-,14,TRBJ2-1,CASGLTSGDGEQFF
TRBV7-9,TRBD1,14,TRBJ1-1,CASSWPDRGTEAFF
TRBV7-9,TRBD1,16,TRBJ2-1,CASSSPGQGAYNEQFF
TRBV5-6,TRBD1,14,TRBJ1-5,CASSSGQGSQPQHF
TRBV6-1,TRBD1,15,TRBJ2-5,CASTTLTGDQETQYF
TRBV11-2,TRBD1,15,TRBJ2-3,CASSYRDRGPDTQYF
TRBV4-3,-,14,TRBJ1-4,CASSLRDGNEKLFF
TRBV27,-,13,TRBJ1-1,CASFPTWGTEAFF
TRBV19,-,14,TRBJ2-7,CASSMQGGAYEQYF
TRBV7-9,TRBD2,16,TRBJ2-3,CASSPQTSGITDTQYF
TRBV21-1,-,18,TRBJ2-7,CASSKDCPRVTKGIEQYF
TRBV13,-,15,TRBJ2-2,CASSLEEEGTGELFF
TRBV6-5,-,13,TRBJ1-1,CASLPGKNTEAFF
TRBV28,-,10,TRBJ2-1,CASSLDEQFF
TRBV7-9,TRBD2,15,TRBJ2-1,CASSFPIAGGNEQFF
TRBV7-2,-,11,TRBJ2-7,CASSFSYEQYF
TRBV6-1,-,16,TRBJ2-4,CASSEAAGTAKNIQYF
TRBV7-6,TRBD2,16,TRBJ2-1,CASSLGLAGGGNEQFF
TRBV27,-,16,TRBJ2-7,CASSSGLGWAAYEQYF
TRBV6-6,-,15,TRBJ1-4,CASSSGLKNNEKLFF
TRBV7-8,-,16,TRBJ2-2,CASSLALAGSTGELFF
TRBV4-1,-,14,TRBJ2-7,CASSQVSGTYEQYF
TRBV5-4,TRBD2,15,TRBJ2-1,CASSFRGLASNEQFF
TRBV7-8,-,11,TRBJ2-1,CASSLASEQFF
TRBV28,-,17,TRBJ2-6,CASSFVGRSSGANVLTF
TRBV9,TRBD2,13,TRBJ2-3,CASSQAGYYTQYF
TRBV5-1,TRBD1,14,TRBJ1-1,CASRDRGRNTEAFF
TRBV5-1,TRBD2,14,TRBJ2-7,CASSLGGSSYEQYF
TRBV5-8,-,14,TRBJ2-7,CASSLLNSRNEQYF
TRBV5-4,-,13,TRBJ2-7,CASSWDRTYEQYF
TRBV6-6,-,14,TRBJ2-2,CASSYSSDTGELFF
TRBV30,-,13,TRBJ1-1,CAWSVTGRTEAFF
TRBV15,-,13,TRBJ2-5,CATSPGDWETQYF
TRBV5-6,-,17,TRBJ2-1,CASSGLGWGGIYNEQFF
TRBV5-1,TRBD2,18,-,CASSLSSGRAVGTNEQYF
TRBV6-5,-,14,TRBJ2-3,CASSSSSGTDTQYF
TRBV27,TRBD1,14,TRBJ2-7,CASSLLTGDYEQYF
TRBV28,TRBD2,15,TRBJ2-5,CASRELAGVKETQYF